This TCR beta chain was identified during a study of blood T cell repertoires in COVID-19. At the level of the study: Whether acute or convalescent, the COVID-19 samples came from the United States, Italy and Spain. PBMCs, B-cell-depleted T cells, or T cells provided the cDNA or gDNA that made up the material.

CDR1 and CDR2 (germline): MNHNY, SVGAGI (reference sequence). The CDR3 consists of 14 residues. V lost 1 base and J 7 bases, leaving 13 bases between the germline ends. The authors' processing: Amplification of reference gene primers was used by the study to estimate nucleated cell counts. Sequencing used immunoSEQ multiplex PCR; TCRdb keeps in-frame clones, though not all of them. V and J calls and clone size are as listed in that table; D and trimming were resolved from the DNA. This table holds about 87,000 clones, approximately 79% found once. The sequencing input was peripheral blood. This sequence originates from a woman of 80 years or more with active or convalescent COVID-19. The chain is built from TRBV6-6 and TRBJ2-5; a weak D match, TRBD2 (6 bases). For the CDR3, the DNA is TGTGCCAGCAGTTACTTGGAGGGAGCGGGGACCCAGTACTTC. This encodes CASSYLEGAGTQYF.